This T cell receptor beta chain was retrieved from a study of cytotoxic CD8 clonotypes in ibrutinib-treated CLL. Study information: Responses comprised around 24 partial and 2 complete; at median around 72 months, approximately 15 remained remitted and about 12 progressed. Productive templates per sample averaged roughly 260,000; productive rearrangements, 85,000 to 95,000. Overall study results and limits: Starting clonality was above that of age-matched healthy donors and tracked circulating CD8+ T-cell counts.

The assay was immunoSEQ multiplex PCR, and TCRdb's table has in-frame clones only and misses some. The table shows tens of thousands of clones, with under 80% occurring only once. A remark on this clone: Its target is not known.

The CDR3 length is 13 residues. Trimming cost V 6 bases and J 3 bases, with 12 bases left between them. The germline V gene has CDR1 MNHEY and CDR2 SMNVEV (reference sequence). The V gene is TRBV27, the J gene TRBJ2-7; D call uncertain. Sequences were derived from PBMCs, sampled after 24 months of ibrutinib treatment. This receptor was taken from a human donor with chronic lymphocytic leukemia. DNA of the CDR3: TGTGCCAGCAGCGCACATTGGGACTACGAGCAGTACTTC. It translates to CASSAHWDYEQYF.